This T cell receptor (beta chain) derives from a study of vaccination effects on CD4 cells after COVID-19. Overall study findings and caveats: Among infection- and vaccine-induced clones, marked clonal contraction occurred late after vaccination. Only a single clone (1 of 255 vaccine-induced clones in healthy vaccinees) cross-reacted with common cold coronaviruses.

A remark on this clone: Its antigen remains unknown.

Germline loops: CDR1 SGHDN, CDR2 FVKESK. CDR3 length: 13 amino acids. V lost 4 bases to trimming and J lost 0 bases, with 7 bases between them. Profiled with immunoSEQ multiplex PCR; TCRdb holds only in-frame clones, not every one. The sample contains roughly 30,000 clones, roughly 70% of which appear only once. Under the ViraFEST assay, PBMC were stimulated with viral peptide pools so that antigen-specific CD4+ T cells expanded. Sequencing was performed afterwards. The culture ran for nine to ten days, and then CD4+ T cells were isolated. Each participant received a vaccine that was either BNT162b2 or mRNA-1273, given as two doses. Both day 3 and day 7 saw half the medium replaced with IL-2 medium.

This receptor was identified in a human donor who received a COVID-19 vaccine. This sample comprised CD4+ T cells from PBMCs cultured with HCoV-NL63 spike peptides, obtained after COVID-19 vaccination. V usage is TRBV14 and J usage is TRBJ2-7; maybe TRBD2 (5 bases). The CDR3 DNA sequence: TGTGCCAGCAGCCCAAGCGGCTCCTACGAGCAGTACTTC. This sequence encodes CASSPSGSYEQYF.